This T cell receptor beta chain emerged from a study of cytomegalovirus exposure and HLA in healthy donors. Study-wide results and caveats: The investigators catalogued 150 or so TCR beta chains as cytomegalovirus-associated. Under in vitro conditions, a few CMV-associated chains were confirmed as specific for CMV antigens.

TCRdb's copy holds only in-frame clones and misses some; the assay was immunoSEQ multiplex PCR. The sample lists about 300,000 clones, 85% to 90% seen once, with 0.92% in the top ten. Points on this clone: As yet, its antigen is unknown.

The CDR3 is made up of 14 amino acids. With 6 bases removed from V and 5 bases from J, the gap between germline ends came to 16 bases. Germline-derived CDR1 and CDR2 are MNHEY and SVGAGI. V usage is TRBV6-5 and J usage is TRBJ1-1; no clear D. The sequence derives from a woman in her late teens or twenties in good health and CMV-seronegative. Source material: PBMCs. CDR3 loop: CASSLGILGTEAFF. CDR3 nucleotide sequence: TGTGCCAGCAGCCTCGGGATCCTAGGGACTGAAGCTTTCTTT.